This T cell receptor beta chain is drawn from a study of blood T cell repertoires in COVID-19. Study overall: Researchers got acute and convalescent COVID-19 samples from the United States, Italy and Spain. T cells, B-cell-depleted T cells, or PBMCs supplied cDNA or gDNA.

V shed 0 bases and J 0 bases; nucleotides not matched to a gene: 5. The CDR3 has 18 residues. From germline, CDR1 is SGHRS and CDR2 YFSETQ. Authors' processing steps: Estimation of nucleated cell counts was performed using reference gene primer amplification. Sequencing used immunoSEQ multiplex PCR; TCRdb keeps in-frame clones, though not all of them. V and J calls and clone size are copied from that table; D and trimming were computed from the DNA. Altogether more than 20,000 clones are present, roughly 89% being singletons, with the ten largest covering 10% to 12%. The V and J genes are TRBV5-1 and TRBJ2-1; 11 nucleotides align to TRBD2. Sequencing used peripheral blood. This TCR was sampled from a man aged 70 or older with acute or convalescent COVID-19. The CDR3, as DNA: TGCGCCAGCAGCTTGGATCTAGCGGGAGGAGCCTCCTACAATGAGCAGTTCTTC. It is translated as CASSLDLAGGASYNEQFF.